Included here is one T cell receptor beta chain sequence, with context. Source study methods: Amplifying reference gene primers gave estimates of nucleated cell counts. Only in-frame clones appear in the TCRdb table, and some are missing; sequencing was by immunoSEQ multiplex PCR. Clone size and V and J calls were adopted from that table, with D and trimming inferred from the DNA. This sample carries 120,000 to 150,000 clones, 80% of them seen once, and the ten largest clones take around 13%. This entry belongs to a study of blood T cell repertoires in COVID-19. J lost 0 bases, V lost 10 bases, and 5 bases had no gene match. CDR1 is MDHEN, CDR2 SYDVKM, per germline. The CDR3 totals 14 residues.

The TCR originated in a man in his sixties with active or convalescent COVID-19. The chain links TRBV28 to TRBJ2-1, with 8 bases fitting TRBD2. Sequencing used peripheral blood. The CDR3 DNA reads TGTGCCACCATACTAGCGGACTCCTACAATGAGCAGTTCTTC. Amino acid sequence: CATILADSYNEQFF.